This TCR beta chain was sequenced in a study of T cell responses to AZD1222 COVID-19 vaccine. Study conclusions and caveats: Increases in Spike-specific TCR breadth and depth were seen after two AZD1222 doses. As reported, nearly half of all spike-specific TCRs target variant regions that are unmutated. CD4 TCRs associated with vaccination spanned spike, dominating at 160-218 and 743-854.

The length of the CDR3 is 15 residues. Trimming shortened V by 0 bases and J by 7 bases, and 12 bases separated the two germline ends. Germline V gene data show CDR1 as MNHEY and CDR2 as SMNVEV (reference sequence). Repertoires were generated with immunoSEQ multiplex PCR, while TCRdb's copy carries only in-frame clones and drops some. The sample includes some 150,000 clones, 70% to 90% of them seen just once. On this clone itself: The antigen is undetermined.

This chain connects TRBV27 to TRBJ1-4; possible D gene TRBD1, 5 bases. The clonotype originates from an adult who received the AZD1222 COVID-19 vaccine. This specimen was peripheral blood, taken 28 days after the second AZD1222 dose. CDR3 in amino acids: CASSLSEGIGEKLFF. CDR3 nucleotide sequence: TGTGCCAGCAGTTTATCAGAGGGGATTGGTGAAAAACTGTTTTTT.